The entry below describes one T cell receptor beta chain. The data belong to a study of blood T cell repertoires in COVID-19. About the research overall: Sites in the United States, Italy and Spain provided acute and convalescent COVID-19 samples. Sample material is recorded as cDNA or gDNA derived from T cells, B-cell-depleted T cells, or PBMCs.

The J segment lost 3 bases and the V segment lost 6 bases, leaving 10 bases of the junction unmatched. The CDR3 consists of 15 residues. In germline, CDR1 is MNHEY, CDR2 SVGAGI. Seattle cases were enrolled at active infection and followed longitudinally. Original data processing: Amplification of reference gene primers provided the estimated nucleated cell counts. TCRdb keeps only in-frame clones here, not all; method: immunoSEQ multiplex PCR. The D gene and trimming were derived from the DNA, and the V and J assignments and clone size from that table. The sample consists of 150,000 or so clones, around 89% of them appearing once.

The chain is built from TRBV6-5 and TRBJ1-2; 7 bases are a match to TRBD1. This receptor was obtained from a man in his late teens or twenties with COVID-19, enrolled during active disease. The sequenced material came from peripheral blood. CDR3 DNA: TGTGCCAGCAGCTCCGACAGGGTAGTTGACTATGGCTACACCTTC. Translated, it gives CASSSDRVVDYGYTF.